A single sample gave rise to the 17 T cell receptor beta chains below, sequenced in a study of T cell changes during pregnancy in multiple sclerosis. Measured with immunoSEQ multiplex PCR; TCRdb has only the in-frame clones, and not every one. The table has around 25,000 clones, over 80% seen once. Sequencing was performed on CD8+ T cells from peripheral blood mononuclear cells, taken in the first trimester of pregnancy. Receptors were obtained from a female donor in good health, enrolled as a control in a pregnancy study.

The chain is built from TRBV18 and TRBJ2-2, with D maybe TRBD1 (5 bases). Germline loops: CDR1 KGHSH, CDR2 LQKENI. Trimming shortened V by 3 bases and J by 2 bases, and 16 bases separated the two germline ends. This CDR3 contains 17 residues. The CDR3 reads CASSPTQGVGNTGELFF. CDR3 in DNA: TGTGCCAGCTCACCCACTCAAGGGGTGGGTAACACCGGGGAGCTGTTTTTT. The full variable domain, rest sourced from reference TRBV18 and TRBJ2-2, is NAGVMQNPRHLVRRRGQEARLRCSPMKGHSHVYWYRQLPEEGLKFMVYLQKENIIDESGMPKERFSAEFPKEGPSILRIQQVVRGDSAAYFCASSPTQGVGNTGELFFGEGSRLTVL.

The sample holds one count of this clone. V gene TRBV4-3 combines with J gene TRBJ1-6; TRBD1 might be the D (6 bases). Germline V gene data show CDR1 as LGHNA and CDR2 as YSLEER. Deletions cut 1 base from V and 11 bases from J, with 12 bases between. This CDR3 region has 14 residues. The CDR3 spells CASSQATGYPPLHF. CDR3 bases: TGCGCCAGCAGCCAAGCCACAGGGTATCCACCCCTCCACTTT.

The chain combines TRBV21-1 with TRBJ1-1. TRBV21-1 is a recognized pseudogene. This CDR3 contains 13 residues. The CDR3 nucleotides read TGTGCCAGCAGCATGCGGGGGAACACTGAAGCTTTCTTT. Translated: CASSMRGNTEAFF.

The chain carries TRBV4-1 and TRBJ2-7, with a weak D call TRBD2 (5 bases). Germline CDR1 reads MGHRA; CDR2 reads YSYEKL. The ends were cut back, 4 bases at V and 2 bases at J, with 15 bases in the middle. The CDR3 has 15 residues. CDR3 in amino acids: CASSPLGLEPYEQYF. CDR3 bases: TGCGCCAGCAGCCCCCTAGGACTTGAACCCTACGAGCAGTACTTC.

V is TRBV7-9 and J is TRBJ1-1; D is unclear. This CDR3 has 15 residues. Trimming took 4 bases from V and 1 from J, leaving 13 bases between them. Germline V gives CDR1 SEHNR, CDR2 FQNEAQ (reference sequence). CDR3 coding DNA: TGTGCCAGCAGCTCCCGTGATGCCAGGAACACTGAAGCTTTCTTT. This translates into CASSSRDARNTEAFF.

The J gene is TRBJ2-7, the V gene TRBV28; a weak D match, TRBD1 (5 bases). There are 15 residues in the CDR3. Germline V lookup: CDR1 MDHEN, CDR2 SYDVKM. The V end was cut by 1 base, the J end by 2 bases, with 12 bases between. The CDR3 DNA reads TGTGCCAGCAGTTTATCTCCAGGGTTTCCCTACGAGCAGTACTTC. The encoded protein is CASSLSPGFPYEQYF.

This sequence joins TRBV1 and TRBJ2-5; the DNA was not used to check the table's D call, TRBD2. TRBV1 is a listed pseudogene. This CDR3 contains 16 residues. The CDR3 coding sequence is TGCACCAGCAGCCAGACGAGAGCGGGCTATCAAGAGACCCAGTACTTC. Residues: CTSSQTRAGYQETQYF.

The CDR3 DNA follows: TGCGCCAGCAGCCCCGGCAGGGAGGACTCACCCCTCCACTTT. Protein sequence: CASSPGREDSPLHF. The chain has TRBV5-1 and TRBJ1-6, with D tentatively TRBD1 (5 bases). CDR1 SGHRS and CDR2 YFSETQ come from the germline V gene. CDR3 length: 14 amino acids. The V end lost 4 bases, the J end lost 10 bases, and 15 bases lay between the germline ends. The full variable domain, rest sourced from reference TRBV5-1 and TRBJ1-6, is KAGVTQTPRYLIKTRGQQVTLSCSPISGHRSVSWYQQTPGQGLQFLFEYFSETQRNKGNFPGRFSGRQFSNSRSEMNVSTLELGDSALYLCASSPGREDSPLHFGNGTRLTVT.

By share, this clone counts as medium-sized. The genes are TRBV27 and TRBJ1-2, with TRBD1 matching over 11 bases. CDR1 and CDR2 from the germline V gene are MNHEY and SMNVEV (reference sequence). This CDR3 spans 15 amino acids. V lost 8 bases to trimming and J lost 4 bases; unmatched junction nucleotides: 9. CDR3 in amino acids: CASGTGQGAPYGYTF. In DNA, the CDR3 is TGTGCCAGCGGGACAGGACAGGGGGCTCCCTATGGCTACACCTTC.

The chain is built from TRBV4-3 and TRBJ2-1; 12 nucleotides match TRBD2. The CDR3 consists of 17 residues. Germline V gene data show CDR1 as LGHNA and CDR2 as YSLEER. V was pared by 0 bases and J by 7 bases, with 7 bases of the junction left unmatched. The CDR3, as DNA: TGCGCCAGCAGCCAAGATCTACGCACTAGCGGGGGGAATGAGCAGTTCTTC. Translation gives CASSQDLRTSGGNEQFF.

The rearrangement links TRBV13 to TRBJ2-5, with TRBD1 matching 8 bases. V lost 5 bases and J lost 5; bases outside the gene matches: 13. CDR1 PRHDT and CDR2 FYEKMQ come from the germline V gene (reference sequence). The CDR3 runs to 16 residues. CDR3 coding DNA: TGTGCCAGCAGCCAAGGGACAGGTGTCGTGAGGGAGACCCAGTACTTC. Protein sequence: CASSQGTGVVRETQYF.

This clone appeared a few times. The J gene is TRBJ2-6, the V gene TRBV6-4, with D perhaps TRBD2 (5 bases). V was pared by 2 bases and J by 0 bases, with 8 bases between. CDR1 is MRHNA and CDR2 is SNTAGT in the germline V gene. The CDR3 sequence is 16 residues long. CDR3: CASSDGSLSGANVLTF. CDR3 in DNA: TGTGCCAGCAGTGACGGGAGTCTCTCTGGGGCCAACGTCCTGACTTTC.

The rearrangement links TRBV4-3 to TRBJ2-1; 7 bases are shared with TRBD1. The CDR3 consists of 17 residues. Germline-derived CDR1 and CDR2 are LGHNA and YSLEER. V gave up 0 bases and J gave up 2 bases; unmatched junction bases: 7. The CDR3 protein is CASSQDIGQDPYNEQFF. The CDR3 DNA sequence: TGCGCCAGCAGCCAAGATATTGGACAGGACCCCTACAATGAGCAGTTCTTC.

As to this clone: A much more abundant neighbour one base away suggests this may be a read error. The chain carries TRBV5-1 and TRBJ2-7; a possible D gene is TRBD2 (6 bases). Germline V gene data show CDR1 as SGHRS and CDR2 as YFSETQ. V was clipped by 3 bases and J by 6 bases, with 13 bases between them. The CDR3 loop spans 13 amino acids. CDR3 sequence (DNA): TGCGCCAGCAGCTGGGGCAGGGACTCCGAGCAGTACTTC. Protein product: CASSWGRDSEQYF.

This clone was observed a few times. This chain links TRBV6-1 with TRBJ2-2; perhaps TRBD1 as D (5 bases). The germline V and J ends were trimmed by 1 base and 1 base, with 7 bases remaining between them. The length of the CDR3 is 15 residues. Germline CDR1 reads MNHNS; CDR2 reads SASEGT. CDR3 loop: CASSEETGNTGELFF. CDR3 sequence (DNA): TGTGCCAGCAGTGAAGAAACAGGGAACACCGGGGAGCTGTTTTTT.

The chain recombines TRBV7-9 with TRBJ1-1, with D unresolved. Trimming took off 5 bases at V and 6 bases at J, with 7 bases between the two ends. Per germline, CDR1 SEHNR and CDR2 FQNEAQ (reference sequence). This CDR3 has 11 amino acids. In nucleotides, the CDR3 is TGTGCCAGCAGCCCTGGGCCTGAAGCTTTCTTT. This gives the protein CASSPGPEAFF.

The DNA of the CDR3 is TGTGCCAGCACCAAAAGGGGTCTAGCGGGGGGCCGCGAGCAGTACTTC. This gives the protein CASTKRGLAGGREQYF. The rearrangement links TRBV7-2 to TRBJ2-5, with 11 bases identical to TRBD2. TRBJ2-7 matches the DNA end more closely, so the J call is doubtful. This CDR3 contains 16 residues. From germline, CDR1 is SGHTA and CDR2 FQGNSA.